The clone carrying this TCR beta chain showed up just a few times. This sample was taken from a study of blood T cells in healthy people across ages. Germline assignment: CDR1 PRHDT and CDR2 FYEKMQ (reference sequence). V dropped 2 bases and J dropped 0 bases, with 10 bases sitting between them. The length of the CDR3 is 15 residues. Through a sample-barcoded 5' primer and a J-beta primer mix, a second PCR was run for about 6 to 11 cycles. Template switching added a 12-random-nucleotide identifier to every cDNA molecule. TCRdb fed the 5' RACE reads into MiXCR, producing one record per CDR3 protein. The data hold fewer than 950,000 distinct CDR3 sequences, with about 34% observed a single time.

The chain employs TRBV13 and TRBJ2-5; D gene ambiguous. The sample comprised blood. The sequence came from a man younger than 35 in good health. Written as DNA, the CDR3 is TGTGCCAGCAGCTTAAAGGGTGGCGACCAAGAGACCCAGTACTTC. This sequence encodes CASSLKGGDQETQYF.